The entry that follows covers one TCR beta chain sequence. As yet, its antigen is unknown. This record comes from a study of identifying expanded T cells in peripheral blood. Method: immunoSEQ multiplex PCR; TCRdb's copy keeps in-frame clones and lacks some. The repertoire holds over 90,000 clones, with about 91% as singletons. Study outcomes and limitations: Technical replicates showed around 1.3 changed clones; about 2 weeks roughly 16; four weeks 19. Across healthy donors, higher total template counts meant significantly greater roughly 2-week count variance.

V gave up 5 bases and J gave up 5 bases; unmatched junction bases: 9. The CDR3 loop spans 16 amino acids. Germline CDR1 and CDR2: SGHTA and FQGNSA. No infections or other immune events were documented during collection. The sequenced material came from blood. This receptor was taken from a person aged 18 to 70 in good health. The chain joins TRBV7-2 to TRBJ2-2, with 9 bases fitting TRBD2. The CDR3 loop is CASSSLSGGKTGELFF. CDR3 DNA sequence: TGTGCCAGCAGCAGCCTTAGCGGGGGCAAGACCGGGGAGCTGTTTTTT.